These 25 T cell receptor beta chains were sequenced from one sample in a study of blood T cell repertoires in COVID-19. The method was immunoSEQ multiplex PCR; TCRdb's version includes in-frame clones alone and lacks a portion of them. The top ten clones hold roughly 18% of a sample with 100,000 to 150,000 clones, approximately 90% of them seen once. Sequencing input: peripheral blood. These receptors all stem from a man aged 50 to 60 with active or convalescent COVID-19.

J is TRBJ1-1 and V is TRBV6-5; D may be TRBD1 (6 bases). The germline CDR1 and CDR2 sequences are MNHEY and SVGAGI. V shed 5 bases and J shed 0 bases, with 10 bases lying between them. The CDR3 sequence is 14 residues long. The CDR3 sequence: CASSQQGLNTEAFF. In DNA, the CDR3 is TGTGCCAGCAGTCAGCAGGGGCTGAACACTGAAGCTTTCTTT.

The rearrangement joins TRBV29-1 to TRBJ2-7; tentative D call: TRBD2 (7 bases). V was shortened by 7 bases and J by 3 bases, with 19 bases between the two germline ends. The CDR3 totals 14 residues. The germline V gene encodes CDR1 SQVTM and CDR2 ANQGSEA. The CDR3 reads CSAREWGGDYEQYF. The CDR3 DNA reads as TGCAGCGCCCGGGAGTGGGGGGGCGACTACGAGCAGTACTTC.

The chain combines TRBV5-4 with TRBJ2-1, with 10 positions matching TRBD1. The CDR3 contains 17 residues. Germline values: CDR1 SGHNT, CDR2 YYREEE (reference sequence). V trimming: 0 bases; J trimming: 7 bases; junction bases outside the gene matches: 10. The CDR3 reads CASSLGDRGRLMNEQFF. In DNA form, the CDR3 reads TGTGCCAGCAGCTTGGGCGACAGGGGGCGGCTCATGAATGAGCAGTTCTTC.

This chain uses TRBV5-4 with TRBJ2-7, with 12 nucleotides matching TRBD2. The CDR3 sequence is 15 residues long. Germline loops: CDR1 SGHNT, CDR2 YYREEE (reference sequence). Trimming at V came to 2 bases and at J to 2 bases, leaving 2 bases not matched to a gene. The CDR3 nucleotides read TGTGCCAGCAGCTTATCTAGCGGGAGGGCCTACGAGCAGTACTTC. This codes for CASSLSSGRAYEQYF.

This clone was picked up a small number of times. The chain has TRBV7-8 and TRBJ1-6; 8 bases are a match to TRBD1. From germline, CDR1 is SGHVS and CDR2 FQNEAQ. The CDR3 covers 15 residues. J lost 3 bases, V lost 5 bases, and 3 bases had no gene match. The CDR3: CASSTGQVYNSPLHF. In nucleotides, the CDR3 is TGTGCCAGCAGCACGGGACAGGTCTATAATTCACCCCTCCACTTT.

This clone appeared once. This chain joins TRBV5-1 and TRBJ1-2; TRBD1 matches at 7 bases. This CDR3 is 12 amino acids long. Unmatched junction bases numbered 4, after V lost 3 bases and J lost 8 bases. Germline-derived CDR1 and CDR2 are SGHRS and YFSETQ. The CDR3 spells CASSSTGTGYTF. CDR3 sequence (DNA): TGCGCCAGCAGCTCGACAGGGACGGGCTACACCTTC.

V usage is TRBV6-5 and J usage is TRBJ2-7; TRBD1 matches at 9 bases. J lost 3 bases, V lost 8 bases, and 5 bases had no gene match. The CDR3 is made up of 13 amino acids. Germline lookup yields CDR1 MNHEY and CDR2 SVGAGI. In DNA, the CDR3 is TGTGCCAGCCGAGGACAGGGGTTCTACGAGCAGTACTTC. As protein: CASRGQGFYEQYF.

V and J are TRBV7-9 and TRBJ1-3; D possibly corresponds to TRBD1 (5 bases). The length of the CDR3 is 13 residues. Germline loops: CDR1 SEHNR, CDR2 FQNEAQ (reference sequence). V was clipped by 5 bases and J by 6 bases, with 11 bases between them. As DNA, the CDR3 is TGTGCCAGCAGCCTCGACAGAACAAACACCATATATTTT. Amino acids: CASSLDRTNTIYF.

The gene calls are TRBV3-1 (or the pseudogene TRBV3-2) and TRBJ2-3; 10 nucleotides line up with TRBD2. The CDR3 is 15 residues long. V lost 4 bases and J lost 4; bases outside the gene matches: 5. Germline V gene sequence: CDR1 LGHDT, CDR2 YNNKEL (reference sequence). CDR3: CASSLASGSADTQYF. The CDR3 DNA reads TGTGCCAGCAGCCTCGCTAGCGGGAGCGCAGATACGCAGTATTTT.

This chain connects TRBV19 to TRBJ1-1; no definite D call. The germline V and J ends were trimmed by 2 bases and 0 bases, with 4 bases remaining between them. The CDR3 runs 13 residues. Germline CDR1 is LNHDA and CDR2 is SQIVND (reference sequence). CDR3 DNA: TGTGCCAGTAGTATACAGTTGAACACTGAAGCTTTCTTT. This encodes CASSIQLNTEAFF.

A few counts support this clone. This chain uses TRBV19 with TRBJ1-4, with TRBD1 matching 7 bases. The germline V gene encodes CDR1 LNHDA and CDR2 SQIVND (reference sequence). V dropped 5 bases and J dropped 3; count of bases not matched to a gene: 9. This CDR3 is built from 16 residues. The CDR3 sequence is CASSSPRQGSNEKLFF. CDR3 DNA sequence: TGTGCCAGTAGTTCCCCCCGACAGGGATCTAATGAAAAACTGTTTTTT.

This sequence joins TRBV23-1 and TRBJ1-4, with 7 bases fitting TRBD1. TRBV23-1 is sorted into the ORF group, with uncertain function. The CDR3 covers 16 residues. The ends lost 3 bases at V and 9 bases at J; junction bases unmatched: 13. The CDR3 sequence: CASSHRRTGDMKKLFF. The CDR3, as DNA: TGCGCCAGCAGTCACCGGAGAACAGGGGATATGAAAAAACTGTTTTTT.

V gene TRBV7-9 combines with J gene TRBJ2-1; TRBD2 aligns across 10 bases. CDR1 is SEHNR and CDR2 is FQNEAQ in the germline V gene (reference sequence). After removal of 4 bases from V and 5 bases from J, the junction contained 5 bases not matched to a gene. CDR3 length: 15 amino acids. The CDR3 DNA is TGTGCCAGCAGCTCGGGACTAGCGATAAACAATGAGCAGTTCTTC. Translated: CASSSGLAINNEQFF.

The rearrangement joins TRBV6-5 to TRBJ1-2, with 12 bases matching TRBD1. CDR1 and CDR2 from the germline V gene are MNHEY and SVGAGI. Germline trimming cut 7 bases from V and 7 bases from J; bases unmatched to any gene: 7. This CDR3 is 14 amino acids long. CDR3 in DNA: TGTGCCAGCACCCAAAGGGACAGGGGGCTTGGCTACACCTTC. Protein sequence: CASTQRDRGLGYTF.

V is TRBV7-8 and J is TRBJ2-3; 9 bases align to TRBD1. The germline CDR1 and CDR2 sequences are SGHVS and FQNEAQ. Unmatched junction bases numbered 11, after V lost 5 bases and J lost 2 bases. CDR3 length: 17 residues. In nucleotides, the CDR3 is TGTGCCAGCAGCCTAGGGACACAGGGGGCCCACACAGATACGCAGTATTTT. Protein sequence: CASSLGTQGAHTDTQYF.

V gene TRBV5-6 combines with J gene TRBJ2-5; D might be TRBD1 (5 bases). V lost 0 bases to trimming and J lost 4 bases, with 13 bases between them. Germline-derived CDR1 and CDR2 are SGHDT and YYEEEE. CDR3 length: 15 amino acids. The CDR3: CASSLAGLGAETQYF. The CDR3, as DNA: TGTGCCAGCAGCTTGGCCGGGCTTGGGGCAGAGACCCAGTACTTC.

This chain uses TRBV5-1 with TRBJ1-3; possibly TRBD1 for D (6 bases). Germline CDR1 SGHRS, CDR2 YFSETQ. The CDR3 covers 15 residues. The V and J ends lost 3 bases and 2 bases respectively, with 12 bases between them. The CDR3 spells CASSSQTGPGNTIYF. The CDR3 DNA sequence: TGCGCCAGCAGCTCCCAGACAGGCCCTGGAAACACCATATATTTT.

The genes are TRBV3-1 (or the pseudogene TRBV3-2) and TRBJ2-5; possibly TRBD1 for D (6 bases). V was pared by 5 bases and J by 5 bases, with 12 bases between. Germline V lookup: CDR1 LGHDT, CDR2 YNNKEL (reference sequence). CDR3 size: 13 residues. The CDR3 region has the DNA TGTGCCAGCAGCACAGGGCCGTGGGAGACCCAGTACTTC. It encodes CASSTGPWETQYF.

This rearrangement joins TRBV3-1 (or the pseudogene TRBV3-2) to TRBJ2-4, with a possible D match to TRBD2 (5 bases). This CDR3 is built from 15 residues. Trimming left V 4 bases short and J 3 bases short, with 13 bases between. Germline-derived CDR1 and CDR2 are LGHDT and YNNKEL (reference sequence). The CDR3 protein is CASSLSGSGKNIQYF. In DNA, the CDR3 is TGTGCCAGCAGCCTAAGCGGAAGCGGCAAAAACATTCAGTACTTC.

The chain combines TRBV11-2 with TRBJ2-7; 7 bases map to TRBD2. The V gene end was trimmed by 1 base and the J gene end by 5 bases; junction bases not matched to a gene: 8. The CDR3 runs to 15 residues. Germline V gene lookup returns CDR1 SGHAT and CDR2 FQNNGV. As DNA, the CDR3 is TGTGCCAGCAGCTTAGGGATGGGGGGGTTCAACGAGCAGTACTTC. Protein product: CASSLGMGGFNEQYF.

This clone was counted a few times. CDR3 in amino acids: CASKRESNQPQHF. The CDR3 nucleotides read TGTGCCAGCAAAAGGGAGAGCAATCAGCCCCAGCATTTT. V gene TRBV2 combines with J gene TRBJ1-5; unclear D gene. V lost 7 bases to trimming and J lost 1 base, with 8 bases between them. Germline V gene data show CDR1 as SNHLY and CDR2 as FYNNEI. CDR3 size: 13 residues. The full variable domain, completed using reference TRBV2 and TRBJ1-5, is EPEVTQTPSHQVTQMGQEVILRCVPISNHLYFYWYRQILGQKVEFLVSFYNNEISEKSEIFDDQFSVERPDGSNFTLKIRSTKLEDSAMYFCASKRESNQPQHFGDGTRLSIL.

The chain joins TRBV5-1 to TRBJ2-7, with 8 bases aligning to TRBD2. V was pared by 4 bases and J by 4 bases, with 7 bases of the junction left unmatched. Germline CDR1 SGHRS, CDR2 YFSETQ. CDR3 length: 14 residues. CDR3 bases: TGCGCCAGCAGCCCCAGGACTAGCCAGTACGAGCAGTACTTC. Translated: CASSPRTSQYEQYF.

The CDR3 region is CASSPPGTHQFF. CDR3 bases: TGTGCCAGCAGCCCCCCGGGGACACACCAGTTCTTC. The genes are TRBV6-2 or TRBV6-3 and TRBJ2-1, with D perhaps matching TRBD1 (6 bases). In germline, CDR1 is MNHEY, CDR2 SVGEGT. The CDR3 loop spans 12 amino acids. Deletions cut 6 bases from V and 13 bases from J, with 16 bases between.

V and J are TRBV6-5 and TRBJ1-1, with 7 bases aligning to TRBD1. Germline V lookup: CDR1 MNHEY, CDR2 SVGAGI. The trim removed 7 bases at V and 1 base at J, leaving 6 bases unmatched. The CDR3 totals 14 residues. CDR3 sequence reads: CASTEGTANTEAFF. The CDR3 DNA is TGTGCCAGCACCGAGGGGACAGCGAACACTGAAGCTTTCTTT.

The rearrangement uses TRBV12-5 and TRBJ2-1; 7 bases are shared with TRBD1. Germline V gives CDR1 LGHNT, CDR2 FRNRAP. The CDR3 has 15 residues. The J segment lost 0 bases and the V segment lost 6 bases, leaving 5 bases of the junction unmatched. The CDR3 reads CASGRGGYSYNEQFF. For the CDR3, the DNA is TGTGCTAGTGGACGAGGGGGCTACTCCTACAATGAGCAGTTCTTC.